Detailed here is one TCR beta chain. The germline gives CDR1 SGHTA, CDR2 FQGNSA. The trim removed 4 bases at V and 4 bases at J, leaving 10 bases unmatched. The CDR3 covers 15 residues. Measured with immunoSEQ multiplex PCR; TCRdb has only the in-frame clones, and not every one. The sample holds 60,000 to 75,000 clones, about 86% seen once. This specimen comes from a study of technical replicates of blood from a few donors. This receptor was taken from a human donor in good health. Some clones in this sample may be carry-over from other donors' samples. The V call is TRBV7-2, the J call TRBJ2-7, with 7 positions matching TRBD1. Sequencing was carried out using PBMCs. CDR3 nucleotides: TGTGCCAGCAGCTCCCCGGGACAGATAAAATACGAGCAGTACTTC. It translates to CASSSPGQIKYEQYF.